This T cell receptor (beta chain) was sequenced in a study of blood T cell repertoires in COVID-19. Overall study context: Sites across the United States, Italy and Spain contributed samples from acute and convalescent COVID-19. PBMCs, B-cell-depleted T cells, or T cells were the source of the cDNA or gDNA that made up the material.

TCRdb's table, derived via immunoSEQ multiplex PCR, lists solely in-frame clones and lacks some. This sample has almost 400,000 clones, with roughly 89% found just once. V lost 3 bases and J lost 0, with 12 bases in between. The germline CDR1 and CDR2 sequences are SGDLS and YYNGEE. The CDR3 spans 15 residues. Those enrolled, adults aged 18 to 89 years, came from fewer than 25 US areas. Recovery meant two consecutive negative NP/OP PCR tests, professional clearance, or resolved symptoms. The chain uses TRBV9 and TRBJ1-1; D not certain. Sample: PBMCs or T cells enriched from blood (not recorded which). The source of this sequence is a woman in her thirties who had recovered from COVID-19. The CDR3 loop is CASSARTGMNTEAFF. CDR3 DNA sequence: TGTGCCAGCAGCGCACGGACGGGGATGAACACTGAAGCTTTCTTT.